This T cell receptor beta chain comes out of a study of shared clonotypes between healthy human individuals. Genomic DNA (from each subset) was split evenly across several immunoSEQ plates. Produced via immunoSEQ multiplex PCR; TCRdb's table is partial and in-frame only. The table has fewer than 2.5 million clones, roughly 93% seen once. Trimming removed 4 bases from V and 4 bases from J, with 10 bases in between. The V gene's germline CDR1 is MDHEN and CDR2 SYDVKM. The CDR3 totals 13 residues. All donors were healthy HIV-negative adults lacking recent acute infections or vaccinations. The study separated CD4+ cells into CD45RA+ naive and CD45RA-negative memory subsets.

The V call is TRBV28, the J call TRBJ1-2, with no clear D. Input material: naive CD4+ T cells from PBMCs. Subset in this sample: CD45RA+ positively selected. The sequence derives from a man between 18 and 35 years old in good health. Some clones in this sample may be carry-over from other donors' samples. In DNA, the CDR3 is TGTGCCAGCAGTTACCCCCTTGGCTATGGCTACACCTTC. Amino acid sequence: CASSYPLGYGYTF.